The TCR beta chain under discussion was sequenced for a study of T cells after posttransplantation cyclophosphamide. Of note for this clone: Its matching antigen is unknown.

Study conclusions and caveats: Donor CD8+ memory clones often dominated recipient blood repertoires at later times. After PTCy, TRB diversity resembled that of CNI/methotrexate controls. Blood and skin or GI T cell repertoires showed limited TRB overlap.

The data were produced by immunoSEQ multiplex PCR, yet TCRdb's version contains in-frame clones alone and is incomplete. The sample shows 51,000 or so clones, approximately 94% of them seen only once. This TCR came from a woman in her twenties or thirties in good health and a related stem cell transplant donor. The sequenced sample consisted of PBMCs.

CDR3 amino acids: CASSSGSYEQYF. The CDR3 DNA sequence: TGCGCCAGCAGCTCGGGCTCCTACGAGCAGTACTTC. The gene calls are TRBV5-1 and TRBJ2-7, with D unclear. This CDR3 contains 12 residues. CDR1 SGHRS and CDR2 YFSETQ come from the germline V gene. The germline V and J ends were trimmed by 3 bases and 0 bases, with 4 bases remaining between them.